Below, 5 T cell receptor beta chains from the same sample are listed, as sequenced in a study of spatial heterogeneity in lung cancer. Study-level findings and limits: Within tumors, counts of expanded alpha and beta TCRs tracked tumor mutation counts.

TCRdb analysed the 5' RACE reads with MiXCR anew, one entry per CDR3 protein. The sample records approximately 2,300 distinct CDR3 sequences, around 16% being singletons. The time point is: sample taken at primary tumor resection. No antigens are known for them. This specimen was lung tumor tissue, taken at surgery. Receptor source: a male donor with early-stage non-small cell lung cancer.

This clonotype counts as medium-sized. The chain carries TRBV2 and TRBJ2-7; 13 nucleotides line up with TRBD2. This CDR3 is 16 amino acids long. The V gene end was trimmed by 6 bases and the J gene end by 2 bases; junction bases not matched to a gene: 7. CDR1 is SNHLY and CDR2 is FYNNEI in the germline V gene. The CDR3 loop reads CASSHPLAGGAYEQYF. The CDR3 nucleotides read TGTGCCAGCAGCCACCCACTAGCGGGAGGGGCCTACGAGCAGTACTTC. The entire variable domain, with the rest obtained from reference TRBV2 and TRBJ2-7, is as follows: EPEVTQTPSHQVTQMGQEVILRCVPISNHLYFYWYRQILGQKVEFLVSFYNNEISEKSEIFDDQFSVERPDGSNFTLKIRSTKLEDSAMYFCASSHPLAGGAYEQYFGPGTRLTVT.

This clonotype was detected ten times or more. This chain links TRBV5-1 with TRBJ2-2, with D perhaps being TRBD1 or TRBD2 (5 bases each). The germline V gene has CDR1 SGHRS and CDR2 YFSETQ. The CDR3 loop spans 14 amino acids. Trimming left V 4 bases short and J 4 bases short, with 11 bases between. The CDR3 loop reads CASSETGATGELFF. DNA of the CDR3: TGCGCCAGCAGCGAGACCGGGGCCACCGGGGAGCTGTTTTTT.

By share, this clonotype counts as medium-sized. V gene TRBV7-3 combines with J gene TRBJ2-2; maybe TRBD2 (5 bases). The CDR3 totals 13 residues. Germline V gene lookup returns CDR1 SGHTA and CDR2 FQGTGA. The V gene lost 3 bases and the J gene lost 3 bases, with 5 bases spanning the gap. The CDR3 here is CASSFGDTGELFF. The CDR3 nucleotides are TGTGCCAGCAGCTTCGGGGACACCGGGGAGCTGTTTTTT.

This clonotype counts as medium-sized (0.01 to 0.1%). This chain connects TRBV23-1 to TRBJ2-7; D tentatively reads TRBD1 or TRBD2 (6 bases each). TRBV23-1 is an ORF, and what it does is uncertain. The CDR3 is 17 amino acids. V was trimmed by 0 bases and J by 0 bases, leaving 15 bases between them. The CDR3, as DNA: TGCGCCAGCAGTCAATCGCCCCGGGGGCAGCGCTCCTACGAGCAGTACTTC. Translation: CASSQSPRGQRSYEQYF.

This clonotype was seen ten or more times. The rearrangement uses TRBV5-1 and TRBJ1-4; TRBD1 is a possible D gene (6 bases). CDR1 and CDR2 from the germline V gene are SGHRS and YFSETQ. This CDR3 spans 15 amino acids. The germline V and J ends were trimmed by 5 bases and 5 bases, with 16 bases remaining between them. CDR3 DNA sequence: TGCGCCAGCAGGTCCTCGGGGACATCGAATGAAAAACTGTTTTTT. Encoded protein: CASRSSGTSNEKLFF.